This entry describes one TCR beta chain. The data are from a study of technical replicates of blood from a few donors. Germline V gene lookup returns CDR1 SEHNR and CDR2 FQNEAQ (reference sequence). V lost 5 bases and J lost 1, with 11 bases in between. The CDR3 extends over 14 amino acids. The assay was immunoSEQ multiplex PCR, and TCRdb's table has in-frame clones only and misses some. The sample has 75,000 to 90,000 clones, about nine tenths seen once. The sequenced sample consisted of T cells isolated from PBMCs. J is TRBJ2-5 and V is TRBV7-9, with a tentative D call TRBD2 (6 bases). This TCR was sampled from a human donor in good health. As DNA, the CDR3 is TGTGCCAGCAGCGAAGGAGGGTTCCAAGAGACCCAGTACTTC. Its translation is CASSEGGFQETQYF. Drawing the rest from reference TRBV7-9 and TRBJ2-5, the complete variable domain is DTGVSQNPRHKITKRGQNVTFRCDPISEHNRLYWYRQTLGQGPEFLTYFQNEAQLEKSRLLSDRFSAERPKGSFSTLEIQRTEQGDSAMYLCASSEGGFQETQYFGPGTRLLVL.